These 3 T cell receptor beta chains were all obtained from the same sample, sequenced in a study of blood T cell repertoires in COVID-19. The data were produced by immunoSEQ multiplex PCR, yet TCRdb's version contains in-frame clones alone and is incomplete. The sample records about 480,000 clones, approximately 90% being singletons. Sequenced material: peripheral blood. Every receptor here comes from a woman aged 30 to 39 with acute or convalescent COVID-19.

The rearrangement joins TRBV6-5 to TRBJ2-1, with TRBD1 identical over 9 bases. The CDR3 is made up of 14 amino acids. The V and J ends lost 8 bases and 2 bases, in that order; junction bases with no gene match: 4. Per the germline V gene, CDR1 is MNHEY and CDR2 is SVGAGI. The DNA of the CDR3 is TGTGCCAGCCTTCGACAGGGGGCCTACAATGAGCAGTTCTTC. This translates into CASLRQGAYNEQFF.

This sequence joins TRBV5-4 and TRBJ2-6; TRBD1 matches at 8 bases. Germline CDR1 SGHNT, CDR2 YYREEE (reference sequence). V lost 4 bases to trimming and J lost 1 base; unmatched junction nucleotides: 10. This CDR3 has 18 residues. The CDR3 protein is CASSPPGTGRSGANVLTF. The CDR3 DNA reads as TGTGCCAGCAGCCCTCCCGGGACAGGACGATCTGGGGCCAACGTCCTGACTTTC.

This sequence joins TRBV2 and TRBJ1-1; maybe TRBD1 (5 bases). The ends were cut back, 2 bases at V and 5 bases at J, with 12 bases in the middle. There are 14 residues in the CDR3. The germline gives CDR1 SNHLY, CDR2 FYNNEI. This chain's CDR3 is CASSEHWGTTEAFF. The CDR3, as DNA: TGTGCCAGCAGTGAACACTGGGGGACTACTGAAGCTTTCTTT.